Each of the 11 T cell receptor beta chains below was sequenced from the same sample in a study of cytotoxic CD8 clonotypes in ibrutinib-treated CLL. Sequencing used immunoSEQ multiplex PCR; TCRdb keeps in-frame clones, though not all of them. The table has 200,000 or so clones, about four fifths seen once; the top ten hold around 10%. The sample in question was PBMCs, obtained after 12 months of ibrutinib treatment. All receptors derive from a human donor with chronic lymphocytic leukemia.

The chain is built from TRBV27 and TRBJ2-7; D uncertain. The CDR3 has 16 residues. V was trimmed by 2 bases and J by 2 bases, leaving 16 bases between them. The germline CDR1 and CDR2 sequences are MNHEY and SMNVEV (reference sequence). CDR3 sequence reads: CASSLLAGAPTYEQYF. The DNA of the CDR3 is TGTGCCAGCAGTTTACTGGCCGGAGCCCCCACCTACGAGCAGTACTTC.

The V gene is TRBV19, the J gene TRBJ1-2; tentatively, D is TRBD1 (6 bases). The CDR3 length is 12 residues. Germline V gene lookup returns CDR1 LNHDA and CDR2 SQIVND (reference sequence). V was pared by 8 bases and J by 6 bases, with 13 bases between. DNA for the CDR3: TGTGCCAGTGAGCAGGGGCTTCATGGCTACACCTTC. Translated: CASEQGLHGYTF.

V is TRBV30 and J is TRBJ1-6; no definite D call. The germline V gene encodes CDR1 GTSNPN and CDR2 SVGIG (reference sequence). V gave up 3 bases and J gave up 8 bases, with 11 bases separating them. This CDR3 is built from 13 residues. The CDR3 DNA is TGTGCCTGGAGGTACGGGAGGGATTCACCCCTCCACTTT. Protein: CAWRYGRDSPLHF.

This clone appeared a few times. This chain uses TRBV10-2 with TRBJ2-7; D unresolved. The CDR3 is 15 amino acids. The V and J ends lost 2 bases and 0 bases respectively, with 11 bases between them. CDR1 WSHSY and CDR2 SAAADI come from the germline V gene. CDR3 sequence reads: CASSERSGNSYEQYF. The CDR3 DNA sequence: TGCGCCAGCAGTGAGAGGTCAGGCAACTCCTACGAGCAGTACTTC.

V and J are TRBV4-1 and TRBJ2-7; maybe TRBD1 (5 bases). CDR3 length equals 14 residues. The V gene lost 1 base and the J gene lost 2 bases, with 9 bases spanning the gap. The V gene's germline CDR1 is MGHRA and CDR2 YSYEKL. The CDR3 sequence: CASSQAEGAYEQYF. The CDR3 DNA sequence: TGCGCCAGCAGCCAAGCTGAAGGGGCCTACGAGCAGTACTTC.

V usage is TRBV7-9 and J usage is TRBJ2-2; 7 bases align to TRBD2. Germline trimming cut 5 bases from V and 7 bases from J; bases unmatched to any gene: 13. Germline loops: CDR1 SEHNR, CDR2 FQNEAQ (reference sequence). CDR3 size: 16 residues. The CDR3 coding sequence is TGTGCCAGCAGCACCCGTTGGGGACTATCCGACGGGGAGCTGTTTTTT. It translates to CASSTRWGLSDGELFF. The complete variable domain, with remaining parts taken from reference TRBV7-9 and TRBJ2-2, reads DTGVSQNPRHKITKRGQNVTFRCDPISEHNRLYWYRQTLGQGPEFLTYFQNEAQLEKSRLLSDRFSAERPKGSFSTLEIQRTEQGDSAMYLCASSTRWGLSDGELFFGEGSRLTVL.

The chain combines TRBV5-8 with TRBJ1-1, with D possibly matching TRBD1 (5 bases). The CDR3 sequence is 13 residues long. Germline assignment: CDR1 SGHTS and CDR2 YDEGEE. Trimming took 5 bases from V and 5 from J, leaving 13 bases between them. CDR3 in amino acids: CASSSGTPTEAFF. The CDR3 DNA is TGTGCCAGCAGTTCAGGGACCCCGACTGAAGCTTTCTTT.

This chain links TRBV6-4 with TRBJ1-1, with TRBD1 matching 11 bases. Germline loops: CDR1 MRHNA, CDR2 SNTAGT. This CDR3 is built from 13 residues. The V segment lost 6 bases and the J segment 5 bases; nucleotides outside the gene matches: 2. The CDR3 DNA sequence: TGTGCCAGCAGGGGACAGGGGGAAACTGAAGCTTTCTTT. It specifies CASRGQGETEAFF.

V is TRBV6-5 and J is TRBJ2-7; no definite D call. Germline CDR1 and CDR2: MNHEY and SVGAGI. CDR3 length equals 15 residues. Trimming left V 0 bases short and J 6 bases short, with 15 bases between. This CDR3 reads CASSYSSGHSAEQYF. The CDR3 region has the DNA TGTGCCAGCAGTTACTCGTCAGGCCATAGTGCCGAGCAGTACTTC.

The chain recombines TRBV11-2 with TRBJ1-1; D is unclear. Per germline, CDR1 SGHAT and CDR2 FQNNGV. The CDR3 consists of 14 residues. V was clipped by 1 base and J by 1 base, with 7 bases between them. The CDR3: CASSLVQANTEAFF. CDR3 sequence (DNA): TGTGCCAGCAGCTTAGTTCAGGCGAACACTGAAGCTTTCTTT.

Concerning this clone: No DNA is shown, since the ends of the CDR3 on it are uncertain; the CDR3 is the one TCRdb lists. The chain carries TRBV10-3 and TRBJ2-1; TRBD2, the D gene given by the table, was not confirmed from the DNA. The CDR3 is 13 amino acids long, termini counted. Germline lookup yields CDR1 ENHRY and CDR2 SYGVKD. CDR3 residues: CASTSAGGNEQFF.